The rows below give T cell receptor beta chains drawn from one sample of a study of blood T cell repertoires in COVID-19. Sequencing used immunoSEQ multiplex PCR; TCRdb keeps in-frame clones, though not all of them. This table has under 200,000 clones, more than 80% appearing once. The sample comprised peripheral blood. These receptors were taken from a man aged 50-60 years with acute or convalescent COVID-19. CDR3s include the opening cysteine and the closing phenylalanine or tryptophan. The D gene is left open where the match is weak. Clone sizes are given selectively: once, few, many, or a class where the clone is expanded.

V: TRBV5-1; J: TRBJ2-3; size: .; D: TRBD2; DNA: TGCGCCAGCAGCTTTGCCAGCGGGGGGAGCACAGATACGCAGTATTTT; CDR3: CASSFASGGSTDTQYF
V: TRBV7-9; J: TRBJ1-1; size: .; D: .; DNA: TGTGCCAGCAGCTTACACGGCGGGGACACTGAAGCTTTCTTT; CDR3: CASSLHGGDTEAFF
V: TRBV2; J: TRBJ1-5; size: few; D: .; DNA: TGTGCCAGCAGTGAGGGGAGATATCAGCCCCAGCATTTT; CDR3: CASSEGRYQPQHF
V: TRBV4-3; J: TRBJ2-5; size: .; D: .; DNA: TGCGCCAGCAGCCAAGAAGGGGGGGCCGGGGAGACCCAGTACTTC; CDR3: CASSQEGGAGETQYF
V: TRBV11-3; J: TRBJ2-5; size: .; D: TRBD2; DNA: TGTGCCAGCAGCTCCCCTACTAGCGGGAGGGCCCAAGAGACCCAGTACTTC; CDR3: CASSSPTSGRAQETQYF
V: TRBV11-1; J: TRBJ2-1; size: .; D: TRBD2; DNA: TGTGCCAGCAGCTTAGAGGCGGGAGAACGGAATGAGCAGTTCTTC; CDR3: CASSLEAGERNEQFF
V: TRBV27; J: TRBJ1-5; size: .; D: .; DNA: TGTGCCAGCAGTTTCAGGGAAAATCAGCCCCAGCATTTT; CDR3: CASSFRENQPQHF
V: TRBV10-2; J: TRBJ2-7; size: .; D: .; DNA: TGCGCCAGCAGTGACCGCCGGTACGAGCAGTACTTC; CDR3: CASSDRRYEQYF
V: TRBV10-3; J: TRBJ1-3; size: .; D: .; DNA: TGTGCCGGGCGCTCTGGAAACACCATATATTTT; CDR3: CAGRSGNTIYF
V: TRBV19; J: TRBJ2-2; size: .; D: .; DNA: TGTGCCAGTAGTATACAGGGTGGTGGCGGGGAGCTGTTTTTT; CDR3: CASSIQGGGGELFF
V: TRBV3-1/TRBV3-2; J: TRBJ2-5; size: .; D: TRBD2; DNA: TGTGCCAGCAGCCAAGGGGAGGGACGCCGGGGAGAGACCCAGTACTTC; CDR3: CASSQGEGRRGETQYF
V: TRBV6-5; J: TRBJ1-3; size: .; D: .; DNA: TGTGCCAGCAGTTTACACTTACGAGGAGGAAACACCATATATTTT; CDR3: CASSLHLRGGNTIYF
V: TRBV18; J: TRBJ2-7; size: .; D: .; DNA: TGTGCCAGCTCACCGGAGGGGAACAGCCTGTTGGAGCAGTACTTC; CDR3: CASSPEGNSLLEQYF
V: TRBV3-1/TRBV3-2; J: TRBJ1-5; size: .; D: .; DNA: TGTGCCAGCAGCCAAGTAATGACTCTCAGTCAGCCCCAGCATTTT; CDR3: CASSQVMTLSQPQHF
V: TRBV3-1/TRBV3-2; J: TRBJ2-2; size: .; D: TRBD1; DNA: TGTGCCAGCAGCCATTGGGACAGGGGAGGCACCGGGGAGCTGTTTTTT; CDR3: CASSHWDRGGTGELFF
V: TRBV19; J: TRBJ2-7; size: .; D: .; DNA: TGTGCCAGTAGTAGGGGACTCTCAACCTACGAGCAGTACTTC; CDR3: CASSRGLSTYEQYF
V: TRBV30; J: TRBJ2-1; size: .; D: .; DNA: TGTGCCTGGAGTGCATCGGAGAGCTCCTACAATGAGCAGTTCTTC; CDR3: CAWSASESSYNEQFF
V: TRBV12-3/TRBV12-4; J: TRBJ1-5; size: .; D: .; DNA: TGTGCCAGCAGTTTATCCGATCAGCCCCAGCATTTT; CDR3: CASSLSDQPQHF
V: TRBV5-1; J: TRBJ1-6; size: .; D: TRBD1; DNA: TGCGCCAGCAGCCCGGAGGGGGCAGGTAATTCACCCCTCCACTTT; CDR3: CASSPEGAGNSPLHF
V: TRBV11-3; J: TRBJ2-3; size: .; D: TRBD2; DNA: TGTGCCAGCAGCCACAGAGCGGGGGTCACAGATACGCAGTATTTT; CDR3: CASSHRAGVTDTQYF
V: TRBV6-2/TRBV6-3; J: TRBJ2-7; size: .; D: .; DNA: TGTGCCAGCAGTAACCAACAGGGCTACGAGCAGTACTTC; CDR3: CASSNQQGYEQYF
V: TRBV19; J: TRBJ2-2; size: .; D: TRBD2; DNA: TGTGCCAGTAGTATAGGAGAGCTAGCGGGACCTACGGGGACCGGGGAGCTGTTTTTT; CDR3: CASSIGELAGPTGTGELFF
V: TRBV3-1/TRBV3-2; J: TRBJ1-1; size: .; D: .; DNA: TGTGCCAGCAGCCAAGATGCCAGGGGAAACACTGAAGCTTTCTTT; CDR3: CASSQDARGNTEAFF
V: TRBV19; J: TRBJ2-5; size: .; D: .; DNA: TGTGCCAGTAGTATCAGGGCGGAAGAGACCCAGTACTTC; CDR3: CASSIRAEETQYF
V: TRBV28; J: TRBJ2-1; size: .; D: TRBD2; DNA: TGTGCCAGCACCGGCGGGGGGGCCTCCTACAATGAGCAGTTCTTC; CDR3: CASTGGGASYNEQFF
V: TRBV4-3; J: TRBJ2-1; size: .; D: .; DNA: TGCGCCAGCAGCCAACGCGTATACAATGAGCAGTTCTTC; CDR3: CASSQRVYNEQFF
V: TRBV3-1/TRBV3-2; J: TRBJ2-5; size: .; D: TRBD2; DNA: TGTGCCAGCACCGGGGGGGGGAAGGAGACCCAGTACTTC; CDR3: CASTGGGKETQYF
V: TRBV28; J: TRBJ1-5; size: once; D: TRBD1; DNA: TGTGCCAGCAGTTCTTCAGGGGGGAACAATCAGCCCCAGCATTTT; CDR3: CASSSSGGNNQPQHF
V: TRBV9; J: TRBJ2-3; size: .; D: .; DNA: TGTGCCAGCAGCGTAGATAGCGATACGCAGTATTTT; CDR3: CASSVDSDTQYF
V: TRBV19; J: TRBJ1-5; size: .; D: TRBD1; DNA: TGTGCCAGTAGTCCTCGCGGGACAGGGCCTCAGCCCCAGCATTTT; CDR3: CASSPRGTGPQPQHF
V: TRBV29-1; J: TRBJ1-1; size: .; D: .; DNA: TGCAGCATCGTCGTGGGGGGGATGGACGCTTTCTTT; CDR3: CSIVVGGMDAFF
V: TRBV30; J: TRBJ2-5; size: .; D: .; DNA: TGTGCCTGGGGCGTCCAGTACCAAGAGACCCAGTACTTC; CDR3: CAWGVQYQETQYF
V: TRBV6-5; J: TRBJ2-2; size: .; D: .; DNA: TGTGCCAGCAGCAGGGAGGGGGACACCGGGGAGCTGTTTTTT; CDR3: CASSREGDTGELFF
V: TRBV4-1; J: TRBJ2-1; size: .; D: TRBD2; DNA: TGCGCCAGCAGCAAACTAGCGGGGAGAAACAATGAGCAGTTCTTC; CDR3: CASSKLAGRNNEQFF
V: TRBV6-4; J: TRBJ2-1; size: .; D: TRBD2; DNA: TGTGCCAGCAGTGGGTCTAGCGGGGACAATGAGCAGTTCTTC; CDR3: CASSGSSGDNEQFF
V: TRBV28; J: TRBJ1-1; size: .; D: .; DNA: TGTGCCAGCAGCCTCAGGGAAATGGGCACTGAAGCTTTCTTT; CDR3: CASSLREMGTEAFF
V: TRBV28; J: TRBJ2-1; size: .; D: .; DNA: TGTGCCAGCAGCCCACCCGGTCGAAGGCAGTTCTTC; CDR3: CASSPPGRRQFF
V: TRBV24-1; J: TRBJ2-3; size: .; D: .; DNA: TGTGCCACCAGTGCCCCGGGGCGGACTATCACAGATACGCAGTATTTT; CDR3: CATSAPGRTITDTQYF
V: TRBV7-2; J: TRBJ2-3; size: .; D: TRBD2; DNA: TGTGCCAGCAGCTTAGGTGCCGCGGGACTATCCTCCTCAGATACGCAGTATTTT; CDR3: CASSLGAAGLSSSDTQYF
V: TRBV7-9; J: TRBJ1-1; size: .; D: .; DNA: TGTGCCAGCAGCGCCAGAGGTGGGAACACTGAAGCTTTCTTT; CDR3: CASSARGGNTEAFF
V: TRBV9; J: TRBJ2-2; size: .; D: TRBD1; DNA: TGTGCCAGCAGCGTACGCGGACAGGGGGCTGTTGGCACCGGGGAGCTGTTTTTT; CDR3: CASSVRGQGAVGTGELFF
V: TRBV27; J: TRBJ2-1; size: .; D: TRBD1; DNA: TGTGCCAGCAGTTTGCCGGGACAGGGGGCAAATGAGCAGTTCTTC; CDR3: CASSLPGQGANEQFF
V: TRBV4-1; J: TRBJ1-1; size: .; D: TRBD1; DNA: TGCGCCAGCAGCCCGAACAGGGGGAACACTGAAGCTTTCTTT; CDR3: CASSPNRGNTEAFF
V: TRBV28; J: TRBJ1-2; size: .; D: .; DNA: TGTGCCAGCAGTACCCGAGTCGGGGTGGACTATGGCTACACCTTC; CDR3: CASSTRVGVDYGYTF
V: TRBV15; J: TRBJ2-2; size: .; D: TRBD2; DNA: TGTGCCACCAGCAGTCCCGGCGGCCAACTAGCGGGAGTCCCCGGGGAGCTGTTTTTT; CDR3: CATSSPGGQLAGVPGELFF
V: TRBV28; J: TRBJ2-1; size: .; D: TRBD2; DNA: TGTGCCAGCAGTCGACTAGCGGGGGCCTACAATGAGCAGTTCTTC; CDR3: CASSRLAGAYNEQFF
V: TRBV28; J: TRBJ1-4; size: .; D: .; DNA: TGTGCCAGCAGCTCCCCTCCGGGGGCTAATGAAAAACTGTTTTTT; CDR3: CASSSPPGANEKLFF
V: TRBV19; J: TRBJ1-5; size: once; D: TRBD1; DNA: TGTGCCAGTAGGGCCCGGGACAGGGGCCTACTTAATCAGCCCCAGCATTTT; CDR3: CASRARDRGLLNQPQHF
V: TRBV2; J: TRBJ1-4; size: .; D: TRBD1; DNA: TGTGCCAGCACCGGGACAGGGAGGGAAAAACTGTTTTTT; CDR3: CASTGTGREKLFF
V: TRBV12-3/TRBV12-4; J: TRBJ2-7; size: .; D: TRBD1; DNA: TGTGCCAGCAGCTACGACAGGGGTGAGCAGTACTTC; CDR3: CASSYDRGEQYF
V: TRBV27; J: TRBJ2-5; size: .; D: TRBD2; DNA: TGTGCCAGCAGTCTCTCTCGGGGTAGCGGGAGGGCTTTAGGATCGGGGGAGACCCAGTACTTC; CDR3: CASSLSRGSGRALGSGETQYF
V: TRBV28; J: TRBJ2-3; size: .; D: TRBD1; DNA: TGTGCCAGCACCTTCAGTCTCGGGACAGGGGTACAAGATACGCAGTATTTT; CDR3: CASTFSLGTGVQDTQYF
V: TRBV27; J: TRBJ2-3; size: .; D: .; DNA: TGTGCCAGCAGTATTGGACCAGGGGAGACTAGCACAGATACGCAGTATTTT; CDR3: CASSIGPGETSTDTQYF
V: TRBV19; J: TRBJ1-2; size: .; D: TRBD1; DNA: TGTGCCAGTAGTATCTGGGACAGGGTGGGCTACACCTTC; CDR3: CASSIWDRVGYTF
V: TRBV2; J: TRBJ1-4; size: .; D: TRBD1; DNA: TGTGCCAGCAGGGGACAGCCTAATGAAAAACTGTTTTTT; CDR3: CASRGQPNEKLFF
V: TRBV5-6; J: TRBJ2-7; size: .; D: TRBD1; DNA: TGTGCCAGCAGCGGGGACAGAGCCTACGAGCAGTACTTC; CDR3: CASSGDRAYEQYF
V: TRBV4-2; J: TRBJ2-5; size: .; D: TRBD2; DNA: TGTGCCAGCAGCCAAGATCCGATAGCGGGAGAACAAGAGACCCAGTACTTC; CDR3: CASSQDPIAGEQETQYF
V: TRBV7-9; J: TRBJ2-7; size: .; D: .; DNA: TGTGCCAGCAGCAAGACAGCCTACGAGCAGTACTTC; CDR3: CASSKTAYEQYF
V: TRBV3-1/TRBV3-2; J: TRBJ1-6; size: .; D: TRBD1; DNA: TGTGCCAGCAGCCCTAAAGGACAGGGTGCTTCACCCCTCCACTTT; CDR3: CASSPKGQGASPLHF